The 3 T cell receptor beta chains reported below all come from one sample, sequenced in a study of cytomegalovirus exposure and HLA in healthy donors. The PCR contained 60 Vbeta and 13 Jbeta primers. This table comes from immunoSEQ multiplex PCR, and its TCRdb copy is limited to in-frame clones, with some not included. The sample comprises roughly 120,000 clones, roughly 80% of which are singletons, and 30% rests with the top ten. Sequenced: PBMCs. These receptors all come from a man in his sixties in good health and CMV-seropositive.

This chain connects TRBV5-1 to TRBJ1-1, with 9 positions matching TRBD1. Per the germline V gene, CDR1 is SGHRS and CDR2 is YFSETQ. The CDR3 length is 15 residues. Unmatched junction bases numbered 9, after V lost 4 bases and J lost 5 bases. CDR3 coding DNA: TGCGCCAGCAGCCCAATGGGGACAGGGAGAACTGAAGCTTTCTTT. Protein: CASSPMGTGRTEAFF.

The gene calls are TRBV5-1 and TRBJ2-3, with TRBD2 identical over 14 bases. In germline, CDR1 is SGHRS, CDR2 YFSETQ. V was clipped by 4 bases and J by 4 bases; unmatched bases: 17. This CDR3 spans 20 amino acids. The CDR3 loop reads CASSEGSMGLAGASADTQYF. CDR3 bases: TGCGCCAGCAGCGAGGGTAGTATGGGACTAGCGGGGGCCTCGGCAGATACGCAGTATTTT.

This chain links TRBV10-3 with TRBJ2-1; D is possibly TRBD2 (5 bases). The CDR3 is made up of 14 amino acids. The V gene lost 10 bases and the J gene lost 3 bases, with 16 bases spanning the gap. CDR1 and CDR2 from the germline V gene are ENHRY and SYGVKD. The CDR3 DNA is TGTGCCACCACTTCAGCGGTGGACTACAATGAGCAGTTCTTC. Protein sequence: CATTSAVDYNEQFF.